Listed below are T cell receptor beta chains from one sample, sequenced in a study of blood T cell repertoires in COVID-19. This table comes from immunoSEQ multiplex PCR, and its TCRdb copy is limited to in-frame clones, with some not included. The table shows about 78,000 clones, with around 85% occurring only once. The sample was peripheral blood. The source of these receptors is a woman older than 75 with active or convalescent COVID-19. Each CDR3 is given with its conserved first and last residue. Each record gives: clone size, D gene, J gene, CDR3 length, V gene, CDR3 protein, CDR3 DNA. The D gene is left open where the match is weak. The size entry is marked missing in some rows and otherwise reads once, few, many or a size class.

clone_size: once
d_call: -
j_call: TRBJ2-3
cdr3_length: 14
v_call: TRBV7-9
cdr3_aa: CASSLPPDYLSQYF
cdr3_nt: TGTGCCAGCAGCTTGCCCCCAGACTATTTATCGCAGTATTTT

clone_size: -
d_call: -
j_call: TRBJ2-3
cdr3_length: 14
v_call: TRBV6-5
cdr3_aa: CASSYRFGGMPQYF
cdr3_nt: TGTGCCAGCAGTTATCGATTCGGCGGAATGCCCCAGTATTTT

clone_size: -
d_call: -
j_call: TRBJ2-3
cdr3_length: 12
v_call: TRBV5-4
cdr3_aa: CASSSVTDTQYF
cdr3_nt: TGTGCCAGCAGCTCGGTCACAGATACGCAGTATTTT

clone_size: -
d_call: TRBD1
j_call: TRBJ2-7
cdr3_length: 14
v_call: TRBV4-1
cdr3_aa: CASSPWTGAYEQYF
cdr3_nt: TGCGCCAGCAGCCCCTGGACAGGCGCCTACGAGCAGTACTTC

clone_size: -
d_call: -
j_call: TRBJ1-4
cdr3_length: 14
v_call: TRBV18
cdr3_aa: CASSPTGTNEKLFF
cdr3_nt: TGTGCCAGCTCACCGACGGGGACTAATGAAAAACTGTTTTTT

clone_size: -
d_call: TRBD1
j_call: TRBJ2-7
cdr3_length: 14
v_call: TRBV5-1
cdr3_aa: CASRPGQGIYEQYF
cdr3_nt: TGCGCCAGCAGGCCTGGACAGGGGATTTACGAGCAGTACTTC

clone_size: -
d_call: TRBD2
j_call: TRBJ2-2
cdr3_length: 15
v_call: TRBV5-1
cdr3_aa: CASTYIAGGAGELFF
cdr3_nt: TGCGCCAGCACGTACATAGCGGGGGGAGCCGGGGAGCTGTTTTTT

clone_size: -
d_call: TRBD2
j_call: TRBJ2-1
cdr3_length: 14
v_call: TRBV5-1
cdr3_aa: CASSLTSGYNEQFF
cdr3_nt: TGCGCCAGCAGCTTAACTAGCGGATACAATGAGCAGTTCTTC

clone_size: -
d_call: -
j_call: TRBJ1-1
cdr3_length: 15
v_call: TRBV28
cdr3_aa: CASSLAGAGDTEAFF
cdr3_nt: TGTGCCAGCAGTTTAGCAGGGGCAGGAGACACTGAAGCTTTCTTT

clone_size: -
d_call: TRBD1
j_call: TRBJ1-5
cdr3_length: 17
v_call: TRBV28
cdr3_aa: CASSQRTGGLGNQPQHF
cdr3_nt: TGTGCCAGCAGCCAACGGACAGGGGGCCTAGGGAATCAGCCCCAGCATTTT

clone_size: -
d_call: -
j_call: TRBJ1-3
cdr3_length: 18
v_call: TRBV21-1
cdr3_aa: CASSKRTQGGSSGNTIYF
cdr3_nt: TGTGCCAGCAGCAAAAGAACCCAGGGGGGAAGCTCTGGAAACACCATATATTTT

clone_size: many
d_call: TRBD2
j_call: TRBJ2-7
cdr3_length: 14
v_call: TRBV5-1
cdr3_aa: CASSQGRGAYEQYF
cdr3_nt: TGCGCCAGCAGCCAGGGACGGGGGGCCTACGAGCAGTACTTC

clone_size: -
d_call: -
j_call: TRBJ2-2
cdr3_length: 17
v_call: TRBV24-1
cdr3_aa: CATSGQPGLLNTGELFF
cdr3_nt: TGTGCCACCAGTGGTCAACCGGGACTGCTGAACACCGGGGAGCTGTTTTTT

clone_size: -
d_call: TRBD2
j_call: TRBJ2-1
cdr3_length: 14
v_call: TRBV14
cdr3_aa: CASSRAGGNNEQFF
cdr3_nt: TGTGCCAGCAGTAGAGCGGGGGGAAACAATGAGCAGTTCTTC

clone_size: -
d_call: TRBD1
j_call: TRBJ1-2
cdr3_length: 14
v_call: TRBV11-2
cdr3_aa: CASSRVGDRSGYTF
cdr3_nt: TGTGCCAGCAGCCGAGTTGGGGACAGGTCTGGCTACACCTTC

clone_size: few
d_call: TRBD1
j_call: TRBJ2-4
cdr3_length: 14
v_call: TRBV15
cdr3_aa: CATKPGGTKNIQYF
cdr3_nt: TGTGCCACCAAACCAGGGGGCACGAAAAACATTCAGTACTTC

clone_size: -
d_call: -
j_call: TRBJ1-2
cdr3_length: 14
v_call: TRBV7-2
cdr3_aa: CASSLVREGLSYTF
cdr3_nt: TGTGCCAGCAGCTTAGTGAGAGAGGGTTTGAGCTACACCTTC

clone_size: -
d_call: -
j_call: TRBJ2-7
cdr3_length: 15
v_call: TRBV27
cdr3_aa: CASSLSLGGTHEQYF
cdr3_nt: TGTGCCAGCAGTTTATCGTTAGGAGGGACTCACGAGCAGTACTTC

clone_size: -
d_call: TRBD1
j_call: TRBJ1-5
cdr3_length: 15
v_call: TRBV2
cdr3_aa: CASSRQGMGNQPQHF
cdr3_nt: TGTGCCAGCAGTAGACAGGGAATGGGCAATCAGCCCCAGCATTTT

clone_size: -
d_call: -
j_call: TRBJ2-4
cdr3_length: 15
v_call: TRBV19
cdr3_aa: CASSSDSGLGAIQYF
cdr3_nt: TGTGCCAGTAGTTCGGACAGTGGCCTGGGGGCCATTCAGTACTTC

clone_size: -
d_call: TRBD1
j_call: TRBJ2-3
cdr3_length: 15
v_call: TRBV12-5
cdr3_aa: CASGLGDRAADTQYF
cdr3_nt: TGTGCTAGTGGTTTGGGGGACAGGGCGGCAGATACGCAGTATTTT

clone_size: once
d_call: -
j_call: TRBJ2-5
cdr3_length: 16
v_call: TRBV28
cdr3_aa: CASSFSQGGVQETQYF
cdr3_nt: TGTGCCAGCAGTTTCTCACAGGGGGGGGTACAAGAGACCCAGTACTTC

clone_size: -
d_call: -
j_call: TRBJ1-1
cdr3_length: 15
v_call: TRBV5-5
cdr3_aa: CASSLAAGVNTEAFF
cdr3_nt: TGTGCCAGCAGCTTGGCTGCGGGGGTGAACACTGAAGCTTTCTTT

clone_size: -
d_call: TRBD1
j_call: TRBJ1-2
cdr3_length: 18
v_call: TRBV18
cdr3_aa: CASSPRDRGLLANYGYTF
cdr3_nt: TGTGCCAGCTCACCAAGAGACAGGGGGCTCTTAGCTAACTATGGCTACACCTTC

clone_size: -
d_call: -
j_call: TRBJ1-5
cdr3_length: 12
v_call: TRBV7-9
cdr3_aa: CASSPRNQPQHF
cdr3_nt: TGTGCCAGCAGCCCCCGTAATCAGCCCCAGCATTTT

clone_size: -
d_call: -
j_call: TRBJ2-6
cdr3_length: 19
v_call: TRBV18
cdr3_aa: CASSPLRAARTSGANVLTF
cdr3_nt: TGTGCCAGCTCACCCCTCAGGGCGGCGCGGACCTCTGGGGCCAACGTCCTGACTTTC

clone_size: -
d_call: TRBD1
j_call: TRBJ2-5
cdr3_length: 15
v_call: TRBV5-4
cdr3_aa: CASSLGGQGQETQYF
cdr3_nt: TGTGCCAGCAGCTTGGGCGGACAGGGACAAGAGACCCAGTACTTC

clone_size: -
d_call: TRBD1
j_call: TRBJ2-7
cdr3_length: 15
v_call: TRBV4-3
cdr3_aa: CASSRGDRGPYEQYF
cdr3_nt: TGCGCCAGCAGCAGGGGGGACAGGGGGCCATACGAGCAGTACTTC

clone_size: -
d_call: TRBD2
j_call: TRBJ2-2
cdr3_length: 16
v_call: TRBV7-3
cdr3_aa: CASSRVGGANTGELFF
cdr3_nt: TGTGCCAGCAGCCGCGTTGGGGGGGCGAACACCGGGGAGCTGTTTTTT

clone_size: -
d_call: -
j_call: TRBJ2-3
cdr3_length: 16
v_call: TRBV28
cdr3_aa: CASSLWGGPRTDTQYF
cdr3_nt: TGTGCCAGCAGTTTGTGGGGGGGGCCGAGAACAGATACGCAGTATTTT

clone_size: -
d_call: -
j_call: TRBJ1-3
cdr3_length: 15
v_call: TRBV10-3
cdr3_aa: CAISVAGGRGNTIYF
cdr3_nt: TGTGCCATCAGTGTGGCCGGCGGCCGGGGAAACACCATATATTTT

clone_size: -
d_call: -
j_call: TRBJ2-1
cdr3_length: 11
v_call: TRBV10-3
cdr3_aa: CAISELAEQFF
cdr3_nt: TGTGCCATCAGTGAGTTGGCTGAGCAGTTCTTC

clone_size: -
d_call: -
j_call: TRBJ2-3
cdr3_length: 14
v_call: TRBV7-7
cdr3_aa: CASSATRGTDTQYF
cdr3_nt: TGTGCCAGCAGCGCGACTAGGGGCACAGATACGCAGTATTTT

clone_size: -
d_call: TRBD2
j_call: TRBJ2-5
cdr3_length: 14
v_call: TRBV7-9
cdr3_aa: CASSLGTSPETQYF
cdr3_nt: TGTGCCAGCAGCCTTGGGACTAGCCCTGAGACCCAGTACTTC

clone_size: -
d_call: TRBD1
j_call: TRBJ2-1
cdr3_length: 10
v_call: TRBV20-1
cdr3_aa: CSAFRDSQFF
cdr3_nt: TGCAGTGCCTTCCGGGACAGTCAGTTCTTC

clone_size: -
d_call: -
j_call: TRBJ1-3
cdr3_length: 14
v_call: TRBV9
cdr3_aa: CASSVVSDGNTIYF
cdr3_nt: TGTGCCAGCAGCGTAGTCTCAGATGGAAACACCATATATTTT

clone_size: -
d_call: TRBD2
j_call: TRBJ2-7
cdr3_length: 15
v_call: TRBV6-5
cdr3_aa: CASSYAGGELYEQYF
cdr3_nt: TGTGCCAGCAGTTACGCGGGGGGGGAACTTTACGAGCAGTACTTC

clone_size: -
d_call: TRBD2
j_call: TRBJ2-1
cdr3_length: 15
v_call: TRBV28
cdr3_aa: CASSPLAGGSGEQFF
cdr3_nt: TGTGCCAGCAGTCCACTAGCGGGAGGTTCGGGAGAGCAGTTCTTC

clone_size: -
d_call: TRBD1
j_call: TRBJ2-5
cdr3_length: 16
v_call: TRBV4-1
cdr3_aa: CASSSPGTGVYETQYF
cdr3_nt: TGCGCCAGCAGCTCACCTGGGACAGGGGTATATGAGACCCAGTACTTC

clone_size: -
d_call: -
j_call: TRBJ2-7
cdr3_length: 13
v_call: TRBV6-2/TRBV6-3
cdr3_aa: CASRYGLSYEQYF
cdr3_nt: TGTGCCAGCAGGTACGGACTGTCCTACGAGCAGTACTTC

clone_size: -
d_call: -
j_call: TRBJ2-1
cdr3_length: 13
v_call: TRBV7-2
cdr3_aa: CASSQLAWGEQFF
cdr3_nt: TGTGCCAGCAGCCAACTAGCTTGGGGTGAGCAGTTCTTC

clone_size: few
d_call: -
j_call: TRBJ2-7
cdr3_length: 13
v_call: TRBV7-2
cdr3_aa: CASSLTLRDKQYF
cdr3_nt: TGTGCCAGCAGCTTAACCCTCCGGGACAAGCAGTACTTC

clone_size: -
d_call: TRBD1
j_call: TRBJ1-4
cdr3_length: 14
v_call: TRBV27
cdr3_aa: CASSNRGGNEKLFF
cdr3_nt: TGTGCCAGCAGTAACAGGGGGGGTAATGAAAAACTGTTTTTT

clone_size: -
d_call: TRBD1
j_call: TRBJ1-1
cdr3_length: 14
v_call: TRBV5-1
cdr3_aa: CASSGGTGNTEAFF
cdr3_nt: TGCGCCAGCAGCGGGGGGACAGGGAACACTGAAGCTTTCTTT

clone_size: -
d_call: -
j_call: TRBJ1-1
cdr3_length: 12
v_call: TRBV20-1
cdr3_aa: CSASEGRTEAFF
cdr3_nt: TGCAGTGCTAGTGAAGGGAGGACTGAAGCTTTCTTT

clone_size: -
d_call: TRBD1
j_call: TRBJ1-2
cdr3_length: 18
v_call: TRBV4-1
cdr3_aa: CASSTTGTGGPRNYGYTF
cdr3_nt: TGCGCCAGCAGCACGACCGGGACAGGGGGTCCACGGAACTATGGCTACACCTTC

clone_size: -
d_call: TRBD1
j_call: TRBJ1-1
cdr3_length: 16
v_call: TRBV10-3
cdr3_aa: CAISAQRQGPNTEAFF
cdr3_nt: TGTGCCATCAGTGCCCAGCGACAGGGGCCGAACACTGAAGCTTTCTTT

clone_size: -
d_call: -
j_call: TRBJ2-5
cdr3_length: 15
v_call: TRBV10-2
cdr3_aa: CASSDPGFLQETQYF
cdr3_nt: TGCGCCAGCAGTGATCCAGGGTTCTTACAAGAGACCCAGTACTTC

clone_size: -
d_call: TRBD2
j_call: TRBJ2-3
cdr3_length: 16
v_call: TRBV3-1/TRBV3-2
cdr3_aa: CASSLTGLASTDTQYF
cdr3_nt: TGTGCCAGCAGCCTCACCGGACTAGCATCGACAGATACGCAGTATTTT

clone_size: -
d_call: TRBD1
j_call: TRBJ1-6
cdr3_length: 14
v_call: TRBV6-2/TRBV6-3
cdr3_aa: CASSYDRARSPLHF
cdr3_nt: TGTGCCAGCAGTTACGACAGGGCGAGATCACCCCTCCACTTT

clone_size: -
d_call: TRBD1
j_call: TRBJ2-7
cdr3_length: 13
v_call: TRBV30
cdr3_aa: CAWNLGQGYEQYF
cdr3_nt: TGTGCCTGGAATCTGGGACAGGGCTACGAGCAGTACTTC

clone_size: -
d_call: -
j_call: TRBJ1-1
cdr3_length: 13
v_call: TRBV15
cdr3_aa: CATSRDLQAEAFF
cdr3_nt: TGTGCCACCAGCAGAGATCTACAGGCTGAAGCTTTCTTT

clone_size: -
d_call: TRBD1
j_call: TRBJ2-7
cdr3_length: 17
v_call: TRBV19
cdr3_aa: CASSGETGEPRPTQQYF
cdr3_nt: TGTGCCAGTAGTGGGGAGACAGGGGAACCAAGACCTACCCAGCAGTACTTC

clone_size: -
d_call: -
j_call: TRBJ2-7
cdr3_length: 13
v_call: TRBV19
cdr3_aa: CASSWQAPYEQYF
cdr3_nt: TGTGCCAGTAGCTGGCAGGCGCCCTACGAGCAGTACTTC

clone_size: -
d_call: -
j_call: TRBJ2-7
cdr3_length: 14
v_call: TRBV20-1
cdr3_aa: CSASPLRRAYEQYF
cdr3_nt: TGCAGTGCTAGTCCTCTGCGGCGGGCCTACGAGCAGTACTTC

clone_size: -
d_call: TRBD1
j_call: TRBJ2-7
cdr3_length: 12
v_call: TRBV6-2/TRBV6-3
cdr3_aa: CASSAGGPEQYF
cdr3_nt: TGTGCCAGCAGCGCAGGGGGCCCCGAGCAGTACTTC

clone_size: -
d_call: TRBD1
j_call: TRBJ2-1
cdr3_length: 17
v_call: TRBV28
cdr3_aa: CASSLPRGQSAYNEQFF
cdr3_nt: TGTGCCAGCAGTTTACCCCGGGGACAGTCCGCCTACAATGAGCAGTTCTTC